The T cell receptor beta chain described here comes from a study of OX40 agonist ivuxolimab in advanced cancers. The data were produced by immunoSEQ multiplex PCR, yet TCRdb's version contains in-frame clones alone and is incomplete. Of 98,000 or so clones listed, 94% are singletons. CDR3 length: 14 amino acids. In germline, CDR1 is LNHDA, CDR2 SQIVND (reference sequence). V lost 8 bases and J lost 4; bases outside the gene matches: 5. J is TRBJ2-2 and V is TRBV19, with 9 bases aligning to TRBD1. The sample here was CD4+ or CD8+ T cells sorted from blood, taken in a trial of the OX40 agonist ivuxolimab. The receptor was derived from an adult with an advanced solid tumor such as melanoma, head and neck, liver or kidney cancer. CDR3 DNA sequence: TGTGCCAGTCTGGACAGGGGAACCACCGGGGAGCTGTTTTTT. Translation gives CASLDRGTTGELFF.